The T cell receptor (beta chain) under discussion was sequenced for a study of beta chain features in type 1 diabetes. The CDR3 is made up of 14 amino acids. Germline V gene lookup returns CDR1 MNHEY and CDR2 SMNVEV (reference sequence). Trimming took 5 bases from V and 8 from J; bases not matched to a gene: 8. The sequenced template was cDNA made from the entire isolated RNA. Only in-frame clones appear in the TCRdb table, and some are missing; sequencing was by immunoSEQ multiplex PCR. The sample contains around 650,000 clones, around an eighth of which appear only once. This clone appeared a few times. Its antigen is not known. Study outcomes and limitations: Shortening that was moderate but significant affected the TCRB CDR3s of Type 1 diabetes patients in all four CD4+ subsets.

This chain uses TRBV27 with TRBJ1-2, with 10 nucleotides matching TRBD1. The origin of this receptor is a man aged 25 to 40 with type 1 diabetes. The specimen was naive CD4+ T cells from blood. This chain's CDR3 is CASSPGQGTQGYTF. The CDR3 coding sequence is TGTGCCAGCAGTCCGGGACAGGGGACGCAAGGCTACACCTTC.